This TCR beta chain comes out of a study of graft-versus-host responses after intestinal transplantation. Across the study: All recipients were given anti-thymocyte globulin induction, and tacrolimus and steroids were then administered for roughly three years. Study results and limitations: Recipient-marrow GvH clones were detected, some having first appeared in ileum or blood.

On this clone: The target antigen is unknown.

Sequencing was performed with immunoSEQ multiplex PCR; in TCRdb, only in-frame clones are kept and a portion is missing. Of over 80,000 clones in the sample, 90% to 95% are singletons; the top ten hold about 0.18%. The TCR originated in a human donor who was the organ donor for an intestinal transplant. Material: unstimulated CD4+ T cells sorted from spleen or lymph node cells, obtained before transplant.

The CDR3 bases are TGTGCCAGCGATTCAGACAGGGCGGTAAACACCATATATTTT. Translated: CASDSDRAVNTIYF. The chain joins TRBV2 to TRBJ1-3, with 7 bases fitting TRBD1. V dropped 8 bases and J dropped 6; count of bases not matched to a gene: 10. The CDR3 runs 14 residues. CDR1 and CDR2 from the germline V gene are SNHLY and FYNNEI. Drawing the rest from reference TRBV2 and TRBJ1-3, the complete variable domain is EPEVTQTPSHQVTQMGQEVILRCVPISNHLYFYWYRQILGQKVEFLVSFYNNEISEKSEIFDDQFSVERPDGSNFTLKIRSTKLEDSAMYFCASDSDRAVNTIYFGEGSWLTVV.